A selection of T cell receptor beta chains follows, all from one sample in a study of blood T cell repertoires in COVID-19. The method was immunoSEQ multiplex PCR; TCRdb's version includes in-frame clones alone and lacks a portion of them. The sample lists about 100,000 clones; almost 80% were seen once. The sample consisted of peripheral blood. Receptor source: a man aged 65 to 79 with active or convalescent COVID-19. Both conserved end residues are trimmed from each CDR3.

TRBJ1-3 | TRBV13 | ASSLGLGSPGRGNTIY
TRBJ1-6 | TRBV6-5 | ASSIGQANSPLH
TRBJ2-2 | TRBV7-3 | ASSHAGSGELF
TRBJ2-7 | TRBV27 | ASSLDPGGSYEQY
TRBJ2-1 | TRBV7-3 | ASSQSTYNEQF
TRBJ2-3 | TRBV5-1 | ASSLDTGSDTQY
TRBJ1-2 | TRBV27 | ASSIDREGRRGYT
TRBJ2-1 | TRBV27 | ATADRTTMQEQF
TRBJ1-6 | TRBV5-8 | ASSLFGVSPLH
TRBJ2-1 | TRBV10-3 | AISDQGYNEQF
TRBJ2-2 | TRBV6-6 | ASSPQGTGTLF
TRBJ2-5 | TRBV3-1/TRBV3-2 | ASSQRSGGYQETQY
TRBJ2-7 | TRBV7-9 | ASGGGRSSSYEQY
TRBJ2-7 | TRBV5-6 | ASSRGTGRYEQY
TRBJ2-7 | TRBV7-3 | ASSLMGRGYEQY
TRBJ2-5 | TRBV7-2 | ASSLQAAPQETQY
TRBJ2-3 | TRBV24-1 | ATSDVGLLSTDTQY
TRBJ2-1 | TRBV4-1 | ASSKGLAGAYNEQF
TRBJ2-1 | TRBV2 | ASSLRESYNEQF
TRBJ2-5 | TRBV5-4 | ASSLDPLDAQETQY
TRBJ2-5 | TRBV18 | ASSPPLGTAQETQY
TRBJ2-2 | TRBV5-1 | ASSFSGGITGELF
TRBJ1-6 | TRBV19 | ASSNRGNSPLH
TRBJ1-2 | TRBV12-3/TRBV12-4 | ASSYGGNYGYT
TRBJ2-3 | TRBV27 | ASSTSTGELTDTQY
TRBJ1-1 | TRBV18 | ASSPMGRGEAF
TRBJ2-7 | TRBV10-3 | AISEREIEGYEQY
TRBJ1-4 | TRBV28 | ASSLVQGNRELF
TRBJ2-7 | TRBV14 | ASSPDQVSYEQY
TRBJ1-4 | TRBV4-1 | ASSQDLQGLSNEKLF
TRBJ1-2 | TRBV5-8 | ASSLFQGNYGYT
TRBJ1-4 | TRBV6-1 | ASSEGWGRPNEKLF
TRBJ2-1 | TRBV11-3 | ASSFGGSSYNEQF
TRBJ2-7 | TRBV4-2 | ASSRTGLKTYEQY
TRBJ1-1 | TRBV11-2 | ASSWDIRIRNTEAF
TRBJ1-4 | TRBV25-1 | ASLGGALGEKLF
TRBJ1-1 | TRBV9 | ASSVVVLPGGAF
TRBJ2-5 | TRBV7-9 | ASSLGIYPIQETQY
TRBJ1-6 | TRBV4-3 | ASSQERGLSPLH
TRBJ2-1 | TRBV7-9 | ASSLAMGLPYNEQF
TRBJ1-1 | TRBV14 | ASSQHRGQGRYTEAF
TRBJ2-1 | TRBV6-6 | ASSSSAGAVNEQF
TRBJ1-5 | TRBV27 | ASSLAYLGQGRSNQPQH
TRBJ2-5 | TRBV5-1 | ASSDRRVQETQY
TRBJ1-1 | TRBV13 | ASSSQGRSEAF
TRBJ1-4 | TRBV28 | ASNAGGGHTNEKLF
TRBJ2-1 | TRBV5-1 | ASSLLQGTYNEQF
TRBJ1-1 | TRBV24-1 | ATSGRGSGEAF
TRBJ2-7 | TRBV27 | ASHGLAGDLTYEQY
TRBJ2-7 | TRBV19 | ASTRSGAGGLNEQY
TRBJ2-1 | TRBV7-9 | ASSLGASGGNEQF
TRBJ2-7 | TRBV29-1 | SVEKAQGSIINEQY
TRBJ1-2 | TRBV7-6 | ASSSAGGDSYGYT
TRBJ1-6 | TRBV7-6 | ASSIEDIAGSPLH
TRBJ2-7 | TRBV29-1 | SARLAGEYEQY